Sequencing of this TCR beta chain was carried out in a study of T cells in Graves' hyperthyroidism and ophthalmopathy. RNA transcripts served as the template for amplifying TCR beta CDR3 regions. Primed by the HTBI set, a first-round RT-PCR was run on the TCR CDR3. One entry per CDR3 protein, called by TCRdb with MiXCR from the multiplex PCR reads. The data show nearly 750,000 distinct CDR3 sequences, over 35% seen once. The study, taken as a whole, reports: Through a model of 13 V-J features, ophthalmopathy was separated from stable hyperthyroidism.

Reasons for excluding patients were uncontrolled infection, other autoimmune disease, pregnancy or lactation. The authors took PBMCs from 9.5 to 10 ml fresh peripheral blood. At least ten counts were recorded for this clonotype. Its antigen is currently unknown. The V gene lost 4 bases and the J gene lost 4 bases, with 14 bases spanning the gap. CDR1 is SGDLS and CDR2 is YYNGEE in the germline V gene. CDR3 length equals 14 residues. This chain links TRBV9 with TRBJ1-1; D gene ambiguous. This sequence originates from a woman aged 40 to 50 with Graves' hyperthyroidism. The sequencing input was blood. The CDR3 DNA reads TGTGCCAGCAGCCCCGACTGGATCGGCACTGAAGCTTTCTTT. As protein: CASSPDWIGTEAFF.